This T cell receptor beta chain originates from a study of blood T cell repertoires in COVID-19. Study summary: The samples span acute and convalescent COVID-19 from the United States, Italy and Spain. T cells, B-cell-depleted T cells, or PBMCs provided the cDNA or gDNA that served as material.

V dropped 5 bases and J dropped 2; count of bases not matched to a gene: 12. Looked up from germline, CDR1 is MNHEY and CDR2 is SMNVEV (reference sequence). The CDR3 is made up of 17 amino acids. As originally analysed: Nucleated cell number was recorded as an estimate derived from reference gene primer amplification. TCRdb keeps only in-frame clones here, not all; method: immunoSEQ multiplex PCR. Clone size and the V and J calls come from that table; the DNA yielded D and trimming. Among about 250,000 clones listed, about nine tenths were seen once. The receptor was isolated from a woman aged 55-69 years who had recovered from COVID-19. The chain is built from TRBV27 and TRBJ2-3; 8 bases fit TRBD2. Specimen: peripheral blood. CDR3 nucleotide sequence: TGTGCCAGCAGTCCGGAACCGGAGCGGGGGAACACAGATACGCAGTATTTT. Translating gives CASSPEPERGNTDTQYF.